One sample yielded the 26 T cell receptor beta chains listed below, sequenced in a study of blood T cell repertoires in COVID-19. Using immunoSEQ multiplex PCR, the repertoire was profiled, and TCRdb retains in-frame clones only, with some absent. This table has more than 300,000 clones, about 88% appearing once. The sample comprised PBMCs or T cells enriched from blood (not recorded which). These TCRs come from a young woman who had recovered from COVID-19.

This sequence joins TRBV6-5 and TRBJ2-2; no reliable D call. V was shortened by 6 bases and J by 3 bases, with 11 bases between the two germline ends. Germline CDR1 MNHEY, CDR2 SVGAGI. The CDR3 contains 14 residues. The CDR3 here is CASSQILDTGELFF. The DNA of the CDR3 is TGTGCCAGCAGCCAGATCTTGGACACCGGGGAGCTGTTTTTT.

This clone was seen a single time. The chain has TRBV19 and TRBJ1-5; no definite D call. The CDR3 contains 15 residues. Per germline, CDR1 LNHDA and CDR2 SQIVND (reference sequence). Deletions cut 3 bases from V and 0 bases from J, with 9 bases between. CDR3 protein: CASSIGGNSNQPQHF. The CDR3 region has the DNA TGTGCCAGTAGTATTGGAGGGAATAGCAATCAGCCCCAGCATTTT.

This clone has a single count. This chain links TRBV29-1 with TRBJ2-7, with D possibly being TRBD1 (5 bases). CDR3 length equals 13 residues. V was trimmed by 2 bases and J by 1 base, leaving 9 bases between them. CDR1 is SQVTM and CDR2 is ANQGSEA in the germline V gene. The CDR3 sequence is CSVEQGRSYEQYF. CDR3 sequence (DNA): TGCAGCGTTGAACAGGGAAGGTCCTACGAGCAGTACTTC.

The gene calls are TRBV24-1 and TRBJ2-3; D is perhaps TRBD1 (5 bases). This CDR3 is built from 13 residues. V was cut by 3 bases and J by 6 bases, with 9 bases left in between. Germline CDR1 reads KGHDR; CDR2 reads SFDVKD. The CDR3 sequence is CATSDGAPDTQYF. For the CDR3, the DNA is TGTGCCACCAGTGATGGGGCCCCCGATACGCAGTATTTT.

CDR3 in amino acids: CASSRPQKGSNTEAFF. The CDR3 DNA reads TGTGCCAGCAGCCGACCGCAAAAGGGGTCGAACACTGAAGCTTTCTTT. V is TRBV5-4 and J is TRBJ1-1; TRBD1 might be the D (5 bases). The germline V gene has CDR1 SGHNT and CDR2 YYREEE (reference sequence). The CDR3 is 16 amino acids. V was pared by 4 bases and J by 1 base, with 17 bases between.

This chain uses TRBV2 with TRBJ1-5; D is undetermined. Germline V gene lookup returns CDR1 SNHLY and CDR2 FYNNEI. The CDR3 spans 14 residues. The V and J ends lost 3 bases and 5 bases respectively, with 11 bases between them. The CDR3 coding sequence is TGTGCCAGCAGTGAGAACTATCAGCATCAGCCCCAGCATTTT. Amino acids: CASSENYQHQPQHF. The variable domain in full, with the rest retrieved from reference TRBV2 and TRBJ1-5, is EPEVTQTPSHQVTQMGQEVILRCVPISNHLYFYWYRQILGQKVEFLVSFYNNEISEKSEIFDDQFSVERPDGSNFTLKIRSTKLEDSAMYFCASSENYQHQPQHFGDGTRLSIL.

The gene calls are TRBV19 and TRBJ2-1, with 8 positions matching TRBD1. This CDR3 contains 16 residues. Germline V gene sequence: CDR1 LNHDA, CDR2 SQIVND (reference sequence). Trimming took 3 bases from V and 5 from J; bases not matched to a gene: 9. The CDR3 coding sequence is TGTGCCAGTAGTATCCGAGGGACAGGAAAGGACAATGAGCAGTTCTTC. Translated, it gives CASSIRGTGKDNEQFF.

This chain connects TRBV7-2 to TRBJ1-4; D is ambiguous. This CDR3 is built from 14 residues. Germline loops: CDR1 SGHTA, CDR2 FQGNSA. Trimming cost V 1 base and J 6 bases, with 9 bases left between them. CDR3 DNA: TGTGCCAGCAGCTTAGAACCGAGTTATGAAAAACTGTTTTTT. Protein product: CASSLEPSYEKLFF.

This clone occurred once. The chain recombines TRBV4-3 with TRBJ2-7; D not resolved. This CDR3 region has 15 residues. In germline, CDR1 is LGHNA, CDR2 YSLEER. The ends were cut back, 0 bases at V and 2 bases at J, with 11 bases in the middle. This chain's CDR3 is CASSQDLASAYEQYF. The CDR3 region has the DNA TGCGCCAGCAGCCAAGACCTGGCCAGTGCCTACGAGCAGTACTTC.

The chain joins TRBV5-1 to TRBJ2-3; tentative D call: TRBD2 (5 bases). Germline V CDR1 and CDR2: SGHRS, YFSETQ. V was cut by 1 base and J by 0 bases, with 12 bases left in between. This CDR3 spans 16 amino acids. CDR3: CASSLNPRASTDTQYF. The CDR3 region has the DNA TGCGCCAGCAGCTTGAATCCGCGGGCTAGCACAGATACGCAGTATTTT. Based on the CDR3 plus reference TRBV5-1 and TRBJ2-3, the full variable domain is KAGVTQTPRYLIKTRGQQVTLSCSPISGHRSVSWYQQTPGQGLQFLFEYFSETQRNKGNFPGRFSGRQFSNSRSEMNVSTLELGDSALYLCASSLNPRASTDTQYFGPGTRLTVL.

J is TRBJ1-5 and V is TRBV29-1; no clear D gene. Germline CDR1 reads SQVTM; CDR2 reads ANQGSEA. V lost 4 bases, J lost 2 bases, and 15 bases lay in between. CDR3 length: 15 amino acids. CDR3 residues: CSVADGLLGNQPQHF. The CDR3 DNA reads TGCAGCGTTGCAGACGGGTTGCTAGGCAATCAGCCCCAGCATTTT.

The V call is TRBV11-2, the J call TRBJ1-1, with TRBD1 identical over 7 bases. V was pared by 1 base and J by 2 bases, with 16 bases of the junction left unmatched. Germline CDR1 SGHAT, CDR2 FQNNGV. The CDR3 spans 19 residues. CDR3 region: CASSLVFPRQGAENTEAFF. The CDR3 DNA reads TGTGCCAGCAGCTTAGTCTTCCCCCGACAGGGAGCGGAAAACACTGAAGCTTTCTTT.

This sequence joins TRBV10-3 and TRBJ2-3, with D possibly matching TRBD1 (5 bases). This CDR3 has 13 amino acids. Looked up from germline, CDR1 is ENHRY and CDR2 is SYGVKD. The V gene lost 0 bases and the J gene lost 6 bases, with 7 bases spanning the gap. DNA for the CDR3: TGTGCCATCAGTGAGTCGAACAGGGATACGCAGTATTTT. This codes for CAISESNRDTQYF.

This chain uses TRBV5-1 with TRBJ2-7; 10 bases match TRBD1. With 7 bases clipped from V and 5 bases from J, the junction kept 9 bases outside the gene matches. This CDR3 comprises 14 residues. Germline loops: CDR1 SGHRS, CDR2 YFSETQ. The chain's CDR3 is CASGSGTGVHEQYF. The CDR3 DNA is TGCGCCAGCGGATCCGGGACAGGGGTCCACGAGCAGTACTTC.

This chain links TRBV19 with TRBJ2-5, with D maybe TRBD2 (5 bases). V lost 5 bases and J 1 base, leaving 8 bases between the germline ends. This CDR3 spans 13 amino acids. Germline V gene lookup returns CDR1 LNHDA and CDR2 SQIVND (reference sequence). The DNA of the CDR3 is TGTGCCAGTAGTTGGGAGCCCCAAGAGACCCAGTACTTC. Protein product: CASSWEPQETQYF.

The rearrangement links TRBV18 to TRBJ1-1; TRBD1 matches at 7 bases. Per germline, CDR1 KGHSH and CDR2 LQKENI. V was pared by 2 bases and J by 2 bases, with 11 bases of the junction left unmatched. There are 17 residues in the CDR3. In DNA, the CDR3 is TGTGCCAGCTCACCAAGAAGACAGGGAGATTCCAACACTGAAGCTTTCTTT. This codes for CASSPRRQGDSNTEAFF.

The V and J genes are TRBV6-5 and TRBJ1-5; 10 positions agree with TRBD1. In germline, CDR1 is MNHEY, CDR2 SVGAGI. The V segment lost 3 bases and the J segment 5 bases; nucleotides outside the gene matches: 7. This CDR3 is built from 16 residues. The CDR3 coding sequence is TGTGCCAGCAGTTATTTGGGCGGACAGGGGGATCAGCCCCAGCATTTT. The encoded protein is CASSYLGGQGDQPQHF.

The chain carries TRBV7-9 and TRBJ1-3, with D possibly TRBD1 on 6 matching bases. CDR3 length: 17 amino acids. The germline CDR1 and CDR2 sequences are SEHNR and FQNEAQ (reference sequence). V was clipped by 6 bases and J by 0 bases, with 18 bases between them. CDR3 sequence (DNA): TGTGCCAGCAGGCCCCTAGCCCAACAGGGCTCTGGAAACACCATATATTTT. This sequence encodes CASRPLAQQGSGNTIYF. Together with reference TRBV7-9 and TRBJ1-3, the CDR3 gives the full variable domain: DTGVSQNPRHKITKRGQNVTFRCDPISEHNRLYWYRQTLGQGPEFLTYFQNEAQLEKSRLLSDRFSAERPKGSFSTLEIQRTEQGDSAMYLCASRPLAQQGSGNTIYFGEGSWLTVV.

DNA for the CDR3: TGTGCCAGCAGCGTAGGACAGGGGGAAGAGACCCAGTACTTC. This sequence encodes CASSVGQGEETQYF. The chain links TRBV9 to TRBJ2-5; 9 nucleotides match TRBD1. The germline gives CDR1 SGDLS, CDR2 YYNGEE. This CDR3 is 14 amino acids long. V was clipped by 0 bases and J by 3 bases; unmatched bases: 0.

The gene calls are TRBV7-9 and TRBJ1-2, with D unclear. Germline V lookup: CDR1 SEHNR, CDR2 FQNEAQ (reference sequence). The CDR3 is 12 residues long. Trimming took off 3 bases at V and 6 bases at J, with 8 bases between the two ends. This chain's CDR3 is CASSFLFNGYTF. The CDR3 bases are TGTGCCAGCAGCTTCCTGTTTAATGGCTACACCTTC.

This rearrangement joins TRBV27 to TRBJ2-5; maybe TRBD2 (6 bases). Germline CDR1 MNHEY, CDR2 SMNVEV (reference sequence). This CDR3 is 15 amino acids long. The germline V and J ends were trimmed by 2 bases and 4 bases, with 14 bases remaining between them. CDR3 in amino acids: CASSLGLRGGETQYF. DNA for the CDR3: TGTGCCAGCAGTTTAGGTCTGCGGGGTGGAGAGACCCAGTACTTC.

The rearrangement joins TRBV3-1 (or the pseudogene TRBV3-2) to TRBJ1-1; D possibly corresponds to TRBD1 (5 bases). V lost 1 base to trimming and J lost 0 bases, with 12 bases between them. The germline V gene encodes CDR1 LGHDT and CDR2 YNNKEL (reference sequence). The CDR3 loop spans 16 amino acids. The CDR3 nucleotides are TGTGCCAGCAGCCAAGTTGGATCGGGGGTGAACACTGAAGCTTTCTTT. Translating it yields CASSQVGSGVNTEAFF.

This clone was picked up a small number of times. The genes are TRBV6-1 and TRBJ1-6; no clear D. CDR3 length: 12 residues. The germline gives CDR1 MNHNS, CDR2 SASEGT. V lost 2 bases and J lost 13, with 9 bases in between. CDR3 loop: CASSEWRFPLHF. CDR3 in DNA: TGTGCCAGCAGTGAATGGAGGTTTCCCCTCCACTTT.

The CDR3 DNA reads TGTGCCAGCAGTTTCCCAGCTAGCGGGGTTGACCAAGAGACCCAGTACTTC. Encoded protein: CASSFPASGVDQETQYF. V usage is TRBV6-2 or TRBV6-3 and J usage is TRBJ2-5; 9 bases agree with TRBD2. Germline V gene sequence: CDR1 MNHEY, CDR2 SVGEGT. The CDR3 is made up of 17 amino acids. V gave up 4 bases and J gave up 0 bases; unmatched junction bases: 9.

This clone appeared a single time. CDR3 amino acids: CASSYVLAGGGAQYF. DNA for the CDR3: TGTGCCAGCAGTTACGTTCTAGCGGGGGGCGGCGCGCAGTATTTT. This rearrangement joins TRBV6-5 to TRBJ2-3; 11 bases are shared with TRBD2. After removal of 2 bases from V and 10 bases from J, the junction contained 8 bases not matched to a gene. CDR3 size: 15 residues. Per the germline V gene, CDR1 is MNHEY and CDR2 is SVGAGI.

The chain combines TRBV18 with TRBJ1-2; no clear D. The V end lost 6 bases, the J end lost 0 bases, and 11 bases lay between the germline ends. There are 14 residues in the CDR3. Germline lookup yields CDR1 KGHSH and CDR2 LQKENI. CDR3 sequence: CASSIKGANYGYTF. In DNA form, the CDR3 reads TGTGCCAGCTCCATTAAGGGAGCTAACTATGGCTACACCTTC.